A selection of T cell receptor beta chains follows, all from one sample in a study of PD-1 blockade in classical Hodgkin lymphoma. Clones were read by immunoSEQ multiplex PCR, and TCRdb kept only the in-frame ones, dropping some. The repertoire has over 35,000 clones, roughly 80% of them found once; the top ten carry roughly 20%. Source: peripheral blood mononuclear cells (PBMCs), taken before the second cycle of nivolumab. The receptors were sampled from a human donor with classical Hodgkin lymphoma. The conserved cysteine and the conserved F or W are not part of the CDR3 here.

J gene,V gene,CDR3 protein
TRBJ2-5,TRBV6-5,ASRPQVGQETQY
TRBJ1-3,TRBV7-9,ASTQTDRNTIY
TRBJ2-2,TRBV7-2,ASSVRDRGRTGELF
TRBJ2-4,TRBV7-9,ASSLDIRQLGNIQY
TRBJ1-1,TRBV6-6,ASSYEAGLLNTEAF
TRBJ1-2,TRBV30,AWSVGTYYGYT
TRBJ1-1,TRBV19,ASSLIEGTTNTEAF
TRBJ2-7,TRBV27,ASSPGLLQY
TRBJ2-7,TRBV29-1,SELGRVYEQY
TRBJ1-3,TRBV28,ASWTSGDSGNTIY
TRBJ1-2,TRBV6-5,ASSYTDSFYGYT
TRBJ2-7,TRBV7-2,ASSLVGGNEQY
TRBJ2-7,TRBV11-2,ASSPSSSTYEQY
TRBJ2-3,TRBV27,ASSSGYFSTDTQY
TRBJ2-1,TRBV30,AWSGTFWDREFYNEQF
TRBJ1-4,TRBV2,ASSYRGLTNEKLF
TRBJ2-1,TRBV5-1,ASSLALAGNNEQF
TRBJ2-3,TRBV9,ASSLPSVSTDTQY
TRBJ1-1,TRBV2,ASSLEQGAEAF
TRBJ2-1,TRBV6-4,ASSPREGRNEQF
TRBJ1-6,TRBV5-1,ASSLDGGGNSPLH
TRBJ2-1,TRBV4-3,ASSQVGTSGFQNYNEQF
TRBJ2-3,TRBV9,ASSVGLAGGTDTQY
TRBJ2-5,TRBV19,ASRGDRGRQETQY
TRBJ1-6,TRBV5-4,ASSPDRTGGSPLH
TRBJ2-7,TRBV7-9,ASSLGQGATYEQY
TRBJ2-1,TRBV7-3,ASSLVFMGEQF
TRBJ2-2,TRBV7-3,ASSSRNTGELF
TRBJ1-2,TRBV30,AWKDGGKPYGYT
TRBJ1-2,TRBV7-2,ASSWDRGSTYGYT
TRBJ1-6,TRBV27,ASSRLRGYNSPLH
TRBJ2-7,TRBV19,ASSTRQAYEQY
TRBJ2-7,TRBV30,AWRSRDSVYEQY
TRBJ2-7,TRBV27,ASSLPGTRLY
TRBJ1-1,TRBV4-2,ASSQDRLGGEAF
TRBJ2-7,TRBV7-9,ASSLRGRAYEQY
TRBJ2-3,TRBV15,ATSGRITSTDTQY
TRBJ2-7,TRBV11-2,ASSYLAGVGYEQY
TRBJ2-2,TRBV27,ASSLAYRVNTGELF
TRBJ1-1,TRBV7-9,ASSLERGTEAF
TRBJ2-3,TRBV5-1,ASSLALGADTQY
TRBJ2-5,TRBV7-9,ASSLSGAKETQY
TRBJ2-1,TRBV5-4,ASSSGTGGGKQF
TRBJ2-2,TRBV19,ASSRQQGAAGELF
TRBJ1-1,TRBV5-4,ASSSTGDDTEAF
TRBJ1-5,TRBV19,ASSIRLVNQPQH
TRBJ1-1,TRBV5-1,ASRSQGLEVTEAF
TRBJ2-5,TRBV30,AWSLTGTQGETQY
TRBJ2-7,TRBV19,ASSYTGILRVEQY
TRBJ1-1,TRBV19,ASSIGRVRTEAF
TRBJ1-5,TRBV5-1,ASGDRDLETDQPQH
TRBJ1-5,TRBV7-8,ASSLEGYRANQPQH
TRBJ1-3,TRBV19,ASSTRGQVVGDTIY
TRBJ2-1,TRBV6-5,ASSSLSGMVGNEQF
TRBJ2-5,TRBV12-5,ASGQDMQETQY